This entry lists 17 T cell receptor beta chains sequenced from one sample in a study of T cells after posttransplantation cyclophosphamide. Libraries were prepared by immunoSEQ multiplex PCR; TCRdb keeps only in-frame clonotypes and omits some of them. The repertoire holds tens of thousands of clones, roughly 93% seen once, with nearly 3% in the top ten. The specimen sequenced was PBMCs. These receptors all come from a woman aged 25 to 39 in good health and a related stem cell transplant donor.

The gene calls are TRBV4-2 and TRBJ2-7, with TRBD1 matching over 7 bases. V dropped 4 bases and J dropped 0; count of bases not matched to a gene: 15. Germline V lookup: CDR1 LGHNA, CDR2 YNFKEQ. The CDR3 spans 18 residues. This CDR3 is CASSPLTGILLSSYEQYF. CDR3 DNA: TGTGCCAGCAGCCCCCTGACAGGGATCCTCCTCAGCTCCTACGAGCAGTACTTC.

The V call is TRBV28, the J call TRBJ1-6; D is possibly TRBD1 (6 bases). With 1 base removed from V and 10 bases from J, the gap between germline ends came to 11 bases. CDR3 size: 14 residues. Germline lookup yields CDR1 MDHEN and CDR2 SYDVKM. Written as DNA, the CDR3 is TGTGCCAGCAGTTTATCTGAGGGGGGGTCACCCCTCCACTTT. The encoded protein is CASSLSEGGSPLHF.

V is TRBV18 and J is TRBJ1-2; 7 bases map to TRBD1. CDR1 and CDR2 from the germline V gene are KGHSH and LQKENI. The trim removed 3 bases at V and 2 bases at J, leaving 9 bases unmatched. CDR3 length: 16 amino acids. CDR3 DNA: TGTGCCAGCTCACCCCCTTCCGGACAGGCGAACTATGGCTACACCTTC. Its translation is CASSPPSGQANYGYTF. The entire variable domain, with the rest obtained from reference TRBV18 and TRBJ1-2, is as follows: NAGVMQNPRHLVRRRGQEARLRCSPMKGHSHVYWYRQLPEEGLKFMVYLQKENIIDESGMPKERFSAEFPKEGPSILRIQQVVRGDSAAYFCASSPPSGQANYGYTFGSGTRLTVV.

The chain couples TRBV6-1 to TRBJ2-3; 8 positions match TRBD1. With 4 bases clipped from V and 2 bases from J, the junction kept 5 bases outside the gene matches. The length of the CDR3 is 15 residues. Germline V CDR1 and CDR2: MNHNS, SASEGT. CDR3 sequence (DNA): TGTGCCAGCAGTGCTGGACAGGGTCACACAGATACGCAGTATTTT. The encoded protein is CASSAGQGHTDTQYF.

This clone was detected once. V gene TRBV5-1 combines with J gene TRBJ1-3, with D unclear. The V end was cut by 1 base, the J end by 7 bases, with 12 bases between. The CDR3 runs to 14 residues. CDR1 and CDR2 from the germline V gene are SGHRS and YFSETQ. CDR3 coding DNA: TGCGCCAGCAGCTTGTCCGGAGAAGGGAACACCATATATTTT. This sequence encodes CASSLSGEGNTIYF.

The chain recombines TRBV18 with TRBJ2-3; D tentatively fits TRBD1 or TRBD2 (6 bases each). V dropped 3 bases and J dropped 2 bases, with 12 bases sitting between them. The germline V gene has CDR1 KGHSH and CDR2 LQKENI. The CDR3 extends over 15 amino acids. In DNA, the CDR3 is TGTGCCAGCTCACCGGGGGGCTGGTACACAGATACGCAGTATTTT. Amino acid sequence: CASSPGGWYTDTQYF.

The chain combines TRBV7-9 with TRBJ1-1, with D hard to call. The CDR3 spans 12 residues. Trimming stripped 10 bases from V and 1 base from J, with 10 bases between. Germline CDR1 and CDR2: SEHNR and FQNEAQ (reference sequence). The CDR3 is CATPGPNTEAFF. For the CDR3, the DNA is TGTGCCACCCCAGGCCCGAACACTGAAGCTTTCTTT.

This clone has only one observation. V and J are TRBV28 and TRBJ2-5; D gene unclear. The CDR3 runs 11 residues. The germline V and J ends were trimmed by 3 bases and 5 bases, with 4 bases remaining between them. The germline gives CDR1 MDHEN, CDR2 SYDVKM. The CDR3 protein is CASSLEETQYF. The CDR3 coding sequence is TGTGCCAGCAGTTTGGAGGAGACCCAGTACTTC.

The chain uses TRBV5-1 and TRBJ1-6; D might be TRBD1 (5 bases). The germline V gene has CDR1 SGHRS and CDR2 YFSETQ. The germline V and J ends were trimmed by 0 bases and 8 bases, with 12 bases remaining between them. The CDR3 spans 15 residues. CDR3 in amino acids: CASSLDRGRHSPLHF. In DNA form, the CDR3 reads TGCGCCAGCAGCTTGGATCGGGGCCGGCATTCACCCCTCCACTTT.

This clone was detected once. The V and J genes are TRBV9 and TRBJ1-6; tentative D call: TRBD1 (6 bases). CDR1 SGDLS and CDR2 YYNGEE come from the germline V gene. Trimming cost V 0 bases and J 10 bases, with 20 bases left between them. The CDR3 contains 17 residues. The CDR3 region has the DNA TGTGCCAGCAGCGTAGTGGGTCACGGGGGGGCCGAATCACCCCTCCACTTT. Its translation is CASSVVGHGGAESPLHF.

The rearrangement uses TRBV19 and TRBJ2-2; weak D call: TRBD2 (5 bases). There are 14 residues in the CDR3. Looked up from germline, CDR1 is LNHDA and CDR2 is SQIVND (reference sequence). Trimming removed 1 base at V and 3 bases at J, with 6 bases between. CDR3 coding DNA: TGTGCCAGTAGTATAGTCGGGGACACCGGGGAGCTGTTTTTT. This gives the protein CASSIVGDTGELFF.

The chain joins TRBV7-2 to TRBJ2-7; TRBD1 matches 9 bases. The junction had 11 bases not matched to a gene; V was cut back by 2 bases and J by 0 bases. The CDR3 has 18 residues. CDR1 and CDR2 (germline): SGHTA, FQGNSA. CDR3 bases: TGTGCCAGCAGCTTAAAGGCCGGGACAGGGATCCTCTCCTACGAGCAGTACTTC. This codes for CASSLKAGTGILSYEQYF.

V is TRBV4-2 and J is TRBJ1-1, with D hard to call. Trimming pared 0 bases from V and 1 base from J, leaving 6 bases between. This CDR3 has 14 residues. Germline V gene lookup returns CDR1 LGHNA and CDR2 YNFKEQ. The CDR3 DNA sequence: TGTGCCAGCAGCCAAGATCGACAGAACACTGAAGCTTTCTTT. It specifies CASSQDRQNTEAFF.

This clone came up many times. The J gene is TRBJ1-5, the V gene TRBV27; no reliable D call. The V end lost 0 bases, the J end lost 3 bases, and 12 bases lay between the germline ends. CDR3 size: 16 residues. In germline, CDR1 is MNHEY, CDR2 SMNVEV (reference sequence). The chain's CDR3 is CASSLSEALHNQPQHF. The CDR3 region has the DNA TGTGCCAGCAGTTTATCGGAGGCCCTCCACAATCAGCCCCAGCATTTT.

This clone appeared once. This chain connects TRBV10-1 to TRBJ2-7; 12 nucleotides agree with TRBD2. Germline lookup yields CDR1 WNHNN and CDR2 SYGVQD (reference sequence). This CDR3 comprises 17 residues. J gave up 7 bases and V 6 bases, and 16 bases lay outside the gene matches. The CDR3 here is CASRDGERLAGVQEQYF. CDR3 DNA sequence: TGCGCCAGCAGGGATGGGGAAAGACTAGCGGGGGTTCAGGAGCAGTACTTC.

This chain links TRBV7-6 with TRBJ2-3, with no clear D. The V end was cut by 5 bases, the J end by 4 bases, with 7 bases between. CDR1 SGHVS and CDR2 FNYEAQ come from the germline V gene. This CDR3 contains 12 residues. The CDR3 coding sequence is TGTGCCAGCAGCGCCCGGGCAGATACGCAGTATTTT. Its protein is CASSARADTQYF.

The V and J genes are TRBV27 and TRBJ2-1; D is unresolved. This CDR3 is 14 amino acids long. Germline V gives CDR1 MNHEY, CDR2 SMNVEV (reference sequence). V was clipped by 2 bases and J by 3 bases, with 8 bases between them. DNA of the CDR3: TGTGCCAGCAGTTTAGCGGCAGGCTACAATGAGCAGTTCTTC. Protein sequence: CASSLAAGYNEQFF.